The rows below give T cell receptor beta chains drawn from one sample of a study of Ad26.COV2.S vaccination and SARS-CoV-2 variants. Only in-frame clones appear in the TCRdb table, and some are missing; sequencing was by immunoSEQ multiplex PCR. The sample includes hundreds of thousands of clones, 89% of them seen just once. The sample in question was peripheral blood, obtained in a trial of Ad26.COV2.S vaccine versus placebo. The receptors shown here come from a person between 18 and 59 years old who received the Ad26.COV2.S COVID-19 vaccine or a placebo. Each CDR3 is given with its conserved first and last residue. A D gene is named only where the DNA matches it firmly.

CDR3 length: 17
J gene: TRBJ2-2
V gene: TRBV27
D gene: TRBD2
CDR3 protein: CASRFWSGGANTGELFF

CDR3 length: 15
J gene: TRBJ2-2
V gene: TRBV7-2
D gene: NA
CDR3 protein: CASSGSGTVTGELFF

CDR3 length: 13
J gene: TRBJ1-1
V gene: TRBV6-5
D gene: NA
CDR3 protein: CASSYTRRVMAFF

CDR3 length: 18
J gene: TRBJ2-6
V gene: TRBV9
D gene: NA
CDR3 protein: CASSVRGPGLSGANVLTF

CDR3 length: 13
J gene: TRBJ2-5
V gene: TRBV30
D gene: NA
CDR3 protein: CAWIGGSQETQYF

CDR3 length: 14
J gene: TRBJ1-5
V gene: TRBV5-8
D gene: NA
CDR3 protein: CASSPDPVIKPQHF

CDR3 length: 13
J gene: TRBJ2-5
V gene: TRBV7-2
D gene: NA
CDR3 protein: CASSLSPQETQYF

CDR3 length: 14
J gene: TRBJ1-4
V gene: TRBV18
D gene: TRBD1
CDR3 protein: CASSRTGTDEKLFF

CDR3 length: 14
J gene: TRBJ2-3
V gene: TRBV9
D gene: NA
CDR3 protein: CASSVRQSTDTQYF

CDR3 length: 17
J gene: TRBJ1-5
V gene: TRBV14
D gene: NA
CDR3 protein: CASSQVVTGREQSAPAF

CDR3 length: 14
J gene: TRBJ2-2
V gene: TRBV5-4
D gene: NA
CDR3 protein: CASSLQATAGELFF

CDR3 length: 17
J gene: TRBJ2-4
V gene: TRBV7-2
D gene: NA
CDR3 protein: CASSLVGFGATKNIQYF

CDR3 length: 14
J gene: TRBJ2-3
V gene: TRBV5-1
D gene: NA
CDR3 protein: CASRASASTDTQYF